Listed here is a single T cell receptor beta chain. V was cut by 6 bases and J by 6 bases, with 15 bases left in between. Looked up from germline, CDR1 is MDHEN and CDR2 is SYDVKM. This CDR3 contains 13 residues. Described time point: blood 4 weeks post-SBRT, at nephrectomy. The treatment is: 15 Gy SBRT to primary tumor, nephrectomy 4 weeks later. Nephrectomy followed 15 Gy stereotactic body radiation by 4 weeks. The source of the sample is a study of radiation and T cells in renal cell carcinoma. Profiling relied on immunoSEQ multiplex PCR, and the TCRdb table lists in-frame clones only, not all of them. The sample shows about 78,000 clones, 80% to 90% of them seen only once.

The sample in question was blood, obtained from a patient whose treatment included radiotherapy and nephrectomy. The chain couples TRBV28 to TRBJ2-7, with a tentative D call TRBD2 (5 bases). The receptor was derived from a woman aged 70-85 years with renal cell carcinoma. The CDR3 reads CASSTLTSSEQYF. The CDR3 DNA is TGTGCCAGCAGCACCCTCACTAGTTCCGAGCAGTACTTC.